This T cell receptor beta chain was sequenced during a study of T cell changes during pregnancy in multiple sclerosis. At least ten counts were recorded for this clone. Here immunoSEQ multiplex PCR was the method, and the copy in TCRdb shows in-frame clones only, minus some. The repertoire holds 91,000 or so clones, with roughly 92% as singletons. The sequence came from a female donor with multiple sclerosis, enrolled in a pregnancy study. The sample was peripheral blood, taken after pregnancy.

The CDR3 DNA reads TGCAGCGTCGGGATAGCGGGAGTGGCAGATACGCAGTATTTT. Translated, it gives CSVGIAGVADTQYF. The chain is built from TRBV29-1 and TRBJ2-3, with 9 bases that match TRBD2. J gave up 4 bases and V 6 bases, and 8 bases lay outside the gene matches. The CDR3 runs to 14 residues. Germline V gene lookup returns CDR1 SQVTM and CDR2 ANQGSEA.